A single sample is the source of the 15 T cell receptor beta chains below, sequenced in a study of human T cells and chemical hapten exposure. Specified time point: pre-sensitization, week 0. Treatment specified: therapeutic diphenylcyclopropenone sensitization with weekly scalp DPC. Via MiXCR, TCRdb re-called the RACE reads, giving one row per CDR3 protein. The sample gives under 95,000 distinct CDR3 sequences, 8.5% of which show up once; around 2.6% is in the top ten. Sequenced here: whole blood, sampled in connection with sensitization to the hapten diphenylcyclopropenone (DPC). The receptors were gathered from a man between 40 and 49 years old with alopecia areata. Some clones in this sample may be carry-over from other donors' samples.

There are many counts of this clonotype. This chain joins TRBV9 and TRBJ1-1; D possibly corresponds to TRBD1 (6 bases). This CDR3 region has 13 residues. From germline, CDR1 is SGDLS and CDR2 YYNGEE. Deletions cut 4 bases from V and 8 bases from J, with 15 bases between. CDR3 residues: CASSSGDVLEAFF. CDR3 in DNA: TGTGCCAGCAGCTCAGGGGACGTTCTAGAAGCTTTCTTT.

J is TRBJ2-4 and V is TRBV28; TRBD2 agrees at 8 bases. The V segment lost 5 bases and the J segment 0 bases; nucleotides outside the gene matches: 6. The CDR3 is 16 amino acids. From germline, CDR1 is MDHEN and CDR2 SYDVKM. CDR3 protein: CASSPSGSLAKNIQYF. Here the CDR3 DNA reads TGTGCCAGCAGTCCTAGCGGGTCTCTAGCCAAAAACATTCAGTACTTC.

At least ten counts were recorded for this clonotype. This chain links TRBV3-1 with TRBJ2-3; TRBD2 aligns across 8 bases. With V trimmed by 0 bases and J by 1 base, 12 bases remained unmatched. The CDR3 has 19 amino acids. Germline assignment: CDR1 LGHDT and CDR2 YNNKEL (reference sequence). CDR3 region: CASSQEEWALAGRTDTQYF. CDR3 in DNA: TGTGCCAGCAGCCAAGAAGAATGGGCGCTAGCGGGCCGCACAGATACGCAGTATTTT.

For this clonotype: At one boundary the junction diverges from the germline segment, which might be a read error. The rearrangement uses TRBV7-7 and TRBJ2-7; D unclear. Per germline, CDR1 SSHAT and CDR2 FNYEAQ (reference sequence). This CDR3 is 13 amino acids long. The CDR3 reads CASSLGGGDEQYF. In DNA, the CDR3 is TGTGCTAGCAGCTTAGGCGGTGGTGACGAGCAGTACTTC.

This clonotype was observed at least ten times. The genes are TRBV29-1 and TRBJ2-2; weak D call: TRBD2 (7 bases). The CDR3 sequence is 14 residues long. Germline V gene sequence: CDR1 SQVTM, CDR2 ANQGSEA. Trimming removed 5 bases from V and 7 bases from J, with 17 bases in between. CDR3 DNA sequence: TGCAGCGTTTGGGGGGGCGCAGGCATCGGGGAGCTGTTTTTT. As protein: CSVWGGAGIGELFF.

A few counts support this clonotype. This chain connects TRBV7-7 to TRBJ2-3, with 11 bases lining up with TRBD2. Germline trimming cut 6 bases from V and 3 bases from J; bases unmatched to any gene: 17. From germline, CDR1 is SSHAT and CDR2 FNYEAQ (reference sequence). This CDR3 has 19 amino acids. The DNA of the CDR3 is TGTGCCAGCAGTTCAGGGGCAACCGGGACTAGCGGATTTACAGATACGCAGTATTTT. This sequence encodes CASSSGATGTSGFTDTQYF.

The chain uses TRBV7-7 and TRBJ1-6, with a tentative D call TRBD1 (6 bases). This CDR3 has 16 residues. Germline V gene data show CDR1 as SSHAT and CDR2 as FNYEAQ (reference sequence). CDR3 DNA sequence: TGTGCTAGCTGGTTTAACAGGGATTCCTATAATTCACCCCTCCACTTT. Protein sequence: CASWFNRDSYNSPLHF.

This clonotype was recorded many times. The chain combines TRBV4-3 with TRBJ1-5; D gene unclear. The CDR3 sequence is 14 residues long. In germline, CDR1 is LGHNA, CDR2 YSLEER. The germline V and J ends were trimmed by 0 bases and 6 bases, with 9 bases remaining between them. The CDR3 region is CASSQERVGQPQHF. The CDR3 DNA is TGCGCCAGCAGCCAAGAAAGGGTAGGTCAGCCCCAGCATTTT.

This sequence joins TRBV27 and TRBJ2-7, with 9 bases identical to TRBD2. The CDR3 length is 15 residues. V shed 5 bases, J shed 4 bases, and the junction held 9 bases outside the gene matches. Per the germline V gene, CDR1 is MNHEY and CDR2 is SMNVEV (reference sequence). The CDR3 is CASSQPGLAVYEQYF. The CDR3 nucleotides read TGTGCCAGCAGTCAACCGGGACTAGCAGTTTACGAGCAGTACTTC.

For this clonotype: A read error is possible here, since a much larger clone lies one base away. The conserved phenylalanine or tryptophan is not found at the CDR3 terminus, so this likely reflects a read error. The V call is TRBV24-1, the J call TRBJ1-1; TRBD1 might be the D (5 bases). The germline V gene has CDR1 KGHDR and CDR2 SFDVKD. The CDR3 has 15 amino acids. V was shortened by 4 bases and J by 7 bases, with 18 bases between the two germline ends. The CDR3 region is CATSDPAGGLLEAFI. CDR3 bases: TGTGCCACCAGTGACCCGGCGGGGGGTCTCCTTGAAGCTTTCATT.

The chain recombines TRBV7-2 with TRBJ2-1; 7 nucleotides match TRBD2. The CDR3 contains 15 residues. Germline CDR1 reads SGHTA; CDR2 reads FQGNSA. The trim removed 5 bases at V and 9 bases at J, leaving 13 bases unmatched. CDR3 nucleotides: TGTGCCAGCAGCCCCCTAGGTGGGAGGGCCGGTGAGCAGTTCTTC. Translating it yields CASSPLGGRAGEQFF. Using reference TRBV7-2 and TRBJ2-1 for the parts outside the CDR3, the full variable domain is GAGVSQSPSNKVTEKGKDVELRCDPISGHTALYWYRQSLGQGLEFLIYFQGNSAPDKSGLPSDRFSAERTGGSVSTLTIQRTQQEDSAVYLCASSPLGGRAGEQFFGPGTRLTVL.

This clonotype was detected ten times or more. This rearrangement joins TRBV23-1 to TRBJ2-3; D not resolved. TRBV23-1 is given ORF status, its function remaining uncertain. Trimming shortened V by 6 bases and J by 4 bases, and 14 bases separated the two germline ends. The CDR3 covers 14 residues. CDR3 amino acids: CASREHIGSDTQYF. CDR3 sequence (DNA): TGCGCCAGCAGGGAACATATTGGATCAGATACGCAGTATTTT.

This clonotype has just a few counts. CDR3 sequence (DNA): TGCAGTGCCCGTCCCCTGACAGGGAGCTCCTACGAGCAGTACTTC. Protein product: CSARPLTGSSYEQYF. The chain links TRBV20-1 to TRBJ2-7, with 7 bases fitting TRBD1. CDR3 length: 15 residues. Unmatched junction bases numbered 11, after V lost 6 bases and J lost 0 bases. Germline-derived CDR1 and CDR2 are DFQATT and SNEGSKA (reference sequence).

This clonotype was recorded a few times. The rearrangement links TRBV7-2 to TRBJ2-7, with 12 bases matching TRBD2. The CDR3 totals 15 residues. The germline gives CDR1 SGHTA, CDR2 FQGNSA. The J segment lost 2 bases and the V segment lost 5 bases, leaving 4 bases of the junction unmatched. CDR3 sequence (DNA): TGTGCCAGCAGCATGACTAGCGGGGGTCCCTACGAGCAGTACTTC. Amino acid sequence: CASSMTSGGPYEQYF.

This clonotype has more than one count but fewer than ten. The chain recombines TRBV5-8 with TRBJ2-7; 13 bases are a match to TRBD2. The CDR3 length is 17 residues. Losses at the gene ends were 0 bases for V and 3 bases for J; bases not matched to a gene: 6. Germline V gene data show CDR1 as SGHTS and CDR2 as YDEGEE. The CDR3 spells CASSLAGTSGVHYEQYV. The CDR3 bases are TGTGCCAGCAGCTTGGCGGGGACTAGCGGGGTGCACTACGAGCAGTACGTC.